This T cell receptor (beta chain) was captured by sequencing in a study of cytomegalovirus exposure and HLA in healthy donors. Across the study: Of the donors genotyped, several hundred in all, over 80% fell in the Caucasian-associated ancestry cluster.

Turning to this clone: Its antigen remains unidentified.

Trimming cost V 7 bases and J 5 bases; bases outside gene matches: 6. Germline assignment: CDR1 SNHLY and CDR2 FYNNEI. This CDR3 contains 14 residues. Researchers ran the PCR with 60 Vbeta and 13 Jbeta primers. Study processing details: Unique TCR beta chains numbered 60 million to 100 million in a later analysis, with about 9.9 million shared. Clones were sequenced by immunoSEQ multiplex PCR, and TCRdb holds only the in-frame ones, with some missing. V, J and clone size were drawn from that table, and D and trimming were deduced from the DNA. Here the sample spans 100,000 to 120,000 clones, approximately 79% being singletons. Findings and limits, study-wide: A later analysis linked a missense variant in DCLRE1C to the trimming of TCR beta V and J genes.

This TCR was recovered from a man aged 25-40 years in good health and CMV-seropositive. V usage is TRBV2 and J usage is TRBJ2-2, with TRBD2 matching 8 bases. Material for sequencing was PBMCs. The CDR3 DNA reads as TGTGCCAGCATCACCCGGGGGGGGACCGGGGAGCTGTTTTTT. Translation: CASITRGGTGELFF. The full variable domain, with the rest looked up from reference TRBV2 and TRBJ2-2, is EPEVTQTPSHQVTQMGQEVILRCVPISNHLYFYWYRQILGQKVEFLVSFYNNEISEKSEIFDDQFSVERPDGSNFTLKIRSTKLEDSAMYFCASITRGGTGELFFGEGSRLTVL.